The clone carrying this T cell receptor beta chain was counted only a few times. As yet, its antigen is unknown. This specimen belongs to a study of blood T cells in healthy people across ages. Combining a sample-barcoded 5' primer with a J-beta primer mix, a second PCR ran for about 7 to 12 cycles. TCRdb itself ran the 5' RACE reads through MiXCR, one entry per CDR3 protein. The table has about 1.6 million distinct CDR3 sequences, roughly a third seen once. Notes on the study in general: Older age coincided with a roughly linear decline in TCR beta diversity per million T cells.

Germline loops: CDR1 SGHRS, CDR2 YFSETQ. J was trimmed by 3 bases and V by 1 base; bases with no gene match: 10. The CDR3 spans 18 residues. The receptor was derived from a woman in her thirties in good health. The sample consisted of blood. The genes are TRBV5-1 and TRBJ2-5, with 12 bases matching TRBD2. The DNA for the CDR3 is TGCGCCAGCAGCTTGTCCTCTAGCGGGGGGGCCTCGGAAGAGACCCAGTACTTC. It encodes CASSLSSSGGASEETQYF.